Below, one T cell receptor (beta chain) is given with its context. This entry is derived from a study of blood T cell repertoires in COVID-19. Across the study: Sources were T cells, B-cell-depleted T cells, or PBMCs; the material itself was cDNA or gDNA.

Cohort assignment relied on participant-reported clinical history. Resolution of symptoms, clearance, or two negative PCRs was present in recovered Cohort 3 donors. Libraries were prepared by immunoSEQ multiplex PCR; TCRdb keeps only in-frame clonotypes and omits some of them. The profile shows 250,000 to 300,000 clones, 88% of them singletons. CDR1 and CDR2 (germline): SGHTA, FQGTGA. The CDR3 consists of 18 residues. J was trimmed by 8 bases and V by 2 bases; bases with no gene match: 12. The J gene is TRBJ2-1, the V gene TRBV7-3; 13 bases agree with TRBD2. The source material was PBMCs or T cells enriched from blood (not recorded which). This sequence was found in a woman aged 25-40 years who had recovered from COVID-19. CDR3 nucleotide sequence: TGTGCCAGCAGCTTAGAGATTGGACTAGCGGGAGTAATACATGAGCAGTTCTTC. The encoded protein is CASSLEIGLAGVIHEQFF.